This passage covers 15 T cell receptor beta chains from one sample sequenced in a study of CD8+ T cells in alopecia areata. Following extraction, RNA underwent reverse transcription to cDNA, which served as the sequencing template. TCRdb's copy holds only in-frame clones and misses some; the assay was immunoSEQ multiplex PCR. The table includes roughly 70,000 clones, roughly 28% detected once. As to treatment: oral pan-JAK inhibitor, 5-10 mg twice daily. Sequences were derived from CD8+ T cells sorted from blood, sampled at week 4, from a patient treated with tofacitinib. The receptors come from a human donor with alopecia areata.

Only a few counts were recorded for this clone. The chain has TRBV7-9 and TRBJ2-7, with no clear D. The CDR3 is 15 amino acids. V gave up 0 bases and J gave up 0 bases, with 9 bases separating them. Germline V gene lookup returns CDR1 SEHNR and CDR2 FQNEAQ (reference sequence). CDR3 sequence reads: CASSLASASSYEQYF. CDR3 sequence (DNA): TGTGCCAGCAGCTTAGCCAGTGCTAGCTCCTACGAGCAGTACTTC.

This clone was counted a few times. The V call is TRBV29-1, the J call TRBJ2-5; TRBD1 matches 7 bases. CDR3 length equals 14 residues. V lost 0 bases to trimming and J lost 3 bases; unmatched junction nucleotides: 4. The germline V gene has CDR1 SQVTM and CDR2 ANQGSEA. CDR3 in DNA: TGCAGCGTTGAAGACCGGGACAGCGAAGAGACCCAGTACTTC. This codes for CSVEDRDSEETQYF.

This clone was seen ten or more times. The genes are TRBV7-6 and TRBJ2-1; D might be TRBD1 (6 bases). The germline CDR1 and CDR2 sequences are SGHVS and FNYEAQ. The length of the CDR3 is 13 residues. Trimming pared 5 bases from V and 4 bases from J, leaving 9 bases between. The CDR3 region has the DNA TGTGCCAGCAGCCGAGGACAGTACAATGAGCAGTTCTTC. It translates to CASSRGQYNEQFF.

There are a few counts of this clone. J is TRBJ2-3 and V is TRBV5-1; 7 nucleotides line up with TRBD2. The germline V gene has CDR1 SGHRS and CDR2 YFSETQ. The CDR3 runs 14 residues. The V and J ends lost 9 bases and 0 bases, in that order; junction bases with no gene match: 7. In DNA form, the CDR3 reads TGCGCCACCCAAGCGGGACCTAGCACAGATACGCAGTATTTT. This sequence encodes CATQAGPSTDTQYF. Combining the CDR3 with reference TRBV5-1 and TRBJ2-3 gives the whole variable domain KAGVTQTPRYLIKTRGQQVTLSCSPISGHRSVSWYQQTPGQGLQFLFEYFSETQRNKGNFPGRFSGRQFSNSRSEMNVSTLELGDSALYLCATQAGPSTDTQYFGPGTRLTVL.

This chain uses TRBV30 with TRBJ1-2; D is uncertain. The CDR3 is 16 residues long. Deletions cut 5 bases from V and 2 bases from J, with 21 bases between. From germline, CDR1 is GTSNPN and CDR2 SVGIG (reference sequence). The CDR3 spells CAWSHGLAVMNYGYTF. CDR3 sequence (DNA): TGTGCCTGGTCTCACGGACTGGCCGTGATGAACTATGGCTACACCTTC.

This clone was picked up a small number of times. The chain employs TRBV29-1 and TRBJ2-7, with D perhaps matching TRBD1 or TRBD2 (6 bases each). This CDR3 region has 14 residues. With 6 bases removed from V and 1 base from J, the gap between germline ends came to 16 bases. The V gene's germline CDR1 is SQVTM and CDR2 ANQGSEA. CDR3 coding DNA: TGCAGCGTGATTGGAGGGGACACATCCTACGAGCAGTACTTC. Translation: CSVIGGDTSYEQYF.

This clone was recorded only once. This chain uses TRBV5-6 with TRBJ2-7; D remains unclear. Germline V CDR1 and CDR2: SGHDT, YYEEEE. V shed 0 bases and J shed 6 bases, with 13 bases lying between them. This CDR3 is 14 amino acids long. As DNA, the CDR3 is TGTGCCAGCAGCTTGGAGAGTGATCGGGTCGAGCAGTACTTC. The encoded protein is CASSLESDRVEQYF.

The J gene is TRBJ2-3, the V gene TRBV7-2, with TRBD1 matching over 9 bases. Germline V CDR1 and CDR2: SGHTA, FQGNSA. The V gene end was trimmed by 4 bases and the J gene end by 6 bases; junction bases not matched to a gene: 8. This CDR3 region has 15 residues. CDR3 in amino acids: CASSSIQGALDTQYF. The CDR3, as DNA: TGTGCCAGCAGCTCGATACAGGGGGCTCTGGATACGCAGTATTTT. Based on the CDR3 plus reference TRBV7-2 and TRBJ2-3, the full variable domain is GAGVSQSPSNKVTEKGKDVELRCDPISGHTALYWYRQSLGQGLEFLIYFQGNSAPDKSGLPSDRFSAERTGGSVSTLTIQRTQQEDSAVYLCASSSIQGALDTQYFGPGTRLTVL.

The J gene is TRBJ1-1, the V gene TRBV29-1; D gene uncertain. Trimming took off 1 base at V and 11 bases at J, with 11 bases between the two ends. Germline CDR1 and CDR2: SQVTM and ANQGSEA. The CDR3 spans 11 residues. In DNA, the CDR3 is TGCAGCGTTGAAGTCAGGAGAGGGGCTTTCTTT. Amino acid sequence: CSVEVRRGAFF.

The rearrangement links TRBV9 to TRBJ2-3; the D is unclear. The V gene's germline CDR1 is SGDLS and CDR2 YYNGEE. There are 16 residues in the CDR3. Between the trimmed V and J ends, which lost 7 bases and 2 bases, there was a span of 20 bases. CDR3 loop: CASGPAPNGYTDTQYF. The CDR3 DNA follows: TGTGCCAGCGGCCCAGCCCCCAACGGTTACACAGATACGCAGTATTTT.

The chain links TRBV9 to TRBJ2-4; D tentatively fits TRBD1 or TRBD2 (5 bases each). The CDR3 covers 14 residues. Germline V gene sequence: CDR1 SGDLS, CDR2 YYNGEE. Trimming shortened V by 4 bases and J by 4 bases, and 12 bases separated the two germline ends. The CDR3 loop reads CASSSRGDKNIQYF. CDR3 DNA sequence: TGTGCCAGCAGCTCCAGAGGGGATAAAAACATTCAGTACTTC.

This clone occurred a few times. DNA for the CDR3: TGCAGCGTTGAAGATATTAGAGGGGCCCCCTACAATGAGCAGTTCTTC. Its protein is CSVEDIRGAPYNEQFF. The rearrangement links TRBV29-1 to TRBJ2-1; D tentatively fits TRBD1 or TRBD2 (5 bases each). The CDR3 totals 16 residues. Germline loops: CDR1 SQVTM, CDR2 ANQGSEA. Trimming removed 0 bases at V and 2 bases at J, with 14 bases between.

This clone was detected a few times. This rearrangement joins TRBV7-2 to TRBJ2-5, with D unresolved. The CDR3 runs to 15 residues. V lost 5 bases to trimming and J lost 2 bases, with 15 bases between them. Germline CDR1 is SGHTA and CDR2 is FQGNSA. For the CDR3, the DNA is TGTGCCAGCAGCCCCCGTGCGAGCTGGCAAGAGACCCAGTACTTC. This gives the protein CASSPRASWQETQYF.

For this clone: Other DNA variants within this sample encode the same CDR3. The chain uses TRBV29-1 and TRBJ2-7; D is uncertain. Germline V gene data show CDR1 as SQVTM and CDR2 as ANQGSEA. The CDR3 runs 11 residues. Trimming cost V 6 bases and J 4 bases, with 10 bases left between them. CDR3 protein: CSVHDGYEQYF. The CDR3, as DNA: TGCAGCGTGCACGACGGATACGAGCAGTACTTC.

The genes are TRBV29-1 and TRBJ2-5; TRBD2 aligns across 7 bases. The closer fit of TRBJ2-7 to the DNA end suggests the J call may be wrong. This CDR3 has 13 amino acids. The germline gives CDR1 SQVTM, CDR2 ANQGSEA. The DNA of the CDR3 is TGCAGCGTTACGGGAGGAAAGACCTACGAGCAGTACTTC. Residues: CSVTGGKTYEQYF.